This passage covers 18 T cell receptor beta chains from one sample sequenced in a study of blood T cell repertoires in COVID-19. Method: immunoSEQ multiplex PCR; TCRdb's copy keeps in-frame clones and lacks some. The table has about 320,000 clones, more than 70% seen once. The specimen sequenced was peripheral blood. The source of these receptors is a woman aged 50 to 60 with acute or convalescent COVID-19.

The chain employs TRBV3-1 (or the pseudogene TRBV3-2) and TRBJ2-5; TRBD2 might be the D (5 bases). This CDR3 is 13 amino acids long. Trimming cost V 1 base and J 10 bases, with 13 bases left between them. Germline CDR1 reads LGHDT; CDR2 reads YNNKEL (reference sequence). The CDR3 loop is CASSQGNRGSQYF. The CDR3 bases are TGTGCCAGCAGCCAAGGGAATCGTGGGAGCCAGTACTTC.

The chain employs TRBV12-3 or TRBV12-4 and TRBJ2-2; 7 nucleotides align to TRBD1. V was clipped by 7 bases and J by 5 bases; unmatched bases: 4. This CDR3 contains 13 residues. CDR3 protein: CASNLQGTGELFF. CDR3 in DNA: TGTGCCAGCAACCTACAGGGGACCGGGGAGCTGTTTTTT.

The chain uses TRBV7-2 and TRBJ1-1, with D uncertain. This CDR3 has 16 residues. Trimming shortened V by 0 bases and J by 1 base, and 12 bases separated the two germline ends. Germline-derived CDR1 and CDR2 are SGHTA and FQGNSA. The CDR3, as DNA: TGTGCCAGCAGCTTAGCGCGGGTGAAGGGGAACACTGAAGCTTTCTTT. As protein: CASSLARVKGNTEAFF.

V gene TRBV19 combines with J gene TRBJ2-3; TRBD1 aligns across 8 bases. Germline loops: CDR1 LNHDA, CDR2 SQIVND (reference sequence). The V and J ends lost 4 bases and 0 bases, in that order; junction bases with no gene match: 6. There are 16 residues in the CDR3. The CDR3 sequence is CASSRDRGPSTDTQYF. As DNA, the CDR3 is TGTGCCAGTAGTAGAGACAGGGGCCCGAGCACAGATACGCAGTATTTT.

About this clone itself: Other nucleotide sequences in the sample specify the same CDR3. V and J are TRBV12-3 or TRBV12-4 and TRBJ1-2, with 7 positions matching TRBD1. V was pared by 6 bases and J by 4 bases, with 2 bases of the junction left unmatched. The CDR3 is 12 amino acids. CDR3 loop: CASSRDSYGYTF. DNA for the CDR3: TGTGCCAGCAGCAGGGACAGCTATGGCTACACCTTC.

The rearrangement uses TRBV4-2 and TRBJ1-5; D not certain. The CDR3 is made up of 12 amino acids. The V end lost 1 base, the J end lost 4 bases, and 2 bases lay between the germline ends. Germline V gene sequence: CDR1 LGHNA, CDR2 YNFKEQ. The CDR3 bases are TGTGCCAGCAGCCAAGCAAATCAGCCCCAGCATTTT. Its translation is CASSQANQPQHF.

The rearrangement uses TRBV10-3 and TRBJ1-1; maybe TRBD1 (6 bases). Trimming left V 6 bases short and J 4 bases short, with 15 bases between. The CDR3 is made up of 14 amino acids. CDR1 is ENHRY, CDR2 SYGVKD, per germline. CDR3 amino acids: CAISVLQGGTEAFF. In DNA, the CDR3 is TGTGCCATCAGCGTGCTACAGGGTGGCACTGAAGCTTTCTTT.

The V and J genes are TRBV5-5 and TRBJ1-1, with 10 bases identical to TRBD1. The CDR3 sequence is 18 residues long. Germline trimming cut 1 base from V and 0 bases from J; bases unmatched to any gene: 9. CDR1 SGHKS and CDR2 YYEKEE come from the germline V gene (reference sequence). Written as DNA, the CDR3 is TGTGCCAGCAGCTTGCGTTGGGGGACAGGGGCGATGAACACTGAAGCTTTCTTT. The encoded protein is CASSLRWGTGAMNTEAFF.

The chain uses TRBV12-5 and TRBJ1-2; possibly TRBD1 for D (5 bases). The germline V and J ends were trimmed by 7 bases and 4 bases, with 10 bases remaining between them. Looked up from germline, CDR1 is LGHNT and CDR2 is FRNRAP. The CDR3 contains 12 residues. CDR3 sequence reads: CASATQGYGYTF. The CDR3, as DNA: TGTGCTAGTGCCACTCAGGGCTATGGCTACACCTTC.

A single count supports this clone. The chain uses TRBV2 and TRBJ2-5; 8 bases match TRBD2. Germline lookup yields CDR1 SNHLY and CDR2 FYNNEI. The CDR3 length is 12 residues. In nucleotides, the CDR3 is TGTGGAGCCGGGGGGGTAGGAGAGACCCAGTACTTC. Translation gives CGAGGVGETQYF.

The CDR3 DNA sequence: TGCGCCAGCAGACTAGCGGGCTACACAGATACGCAGTATTTT. Its protein product is CASRLAGYTDTQYF. The chain recombines TRBV5-1 with TRBJ2-3; 9 bases agree with TRBD2. J lost 2 bases, V lost 5 bases, and 3 bases had no gene match. This CDR3 is built from 14 residues. Germline V CDR1 and CDR2: SGHRS, YFSETQ.

The chain is built from TRBV7-3 and TRBJ1-6; possible D gene TRBD1, 5 bases. CDR3 length: 14 residues. The germline gives CDR1 SGHTA, CDR2 FQGTGA. V was clipped by 4 bases and J by 7 bases, with 11 bases between them. The CDR3: CASSSRGVNSPLHF. The CDR3 DNA reads TGTGCCAGCAGCTCTCGGGGGGTCAATTCACCCCTCCACTTT. Full variable domain (missing parts from reference TRBV7-3 and TRBJ1-6): GAGVSQTPSNKVTEKGKYVELRCDPISGHTALYWYRQSLGQGPEFLIYFQGTGAADDSGLPNDRFFAVRPEGSVSTLKIQRTERGDSAVYLCASSSRGVNSPLHFGNGTRLTVT.

The genes are TRBV29-1 and TRBJ2-2; D is unclear. CDR1 is SQVTM and CDR2 is ANQGSEA in the germline V gene. The ends were cut back, 3 bases at V and 1 base at J, with 9 bases in the middle. The CDR3 extends over 14 amino acids. In DNA, the CDR3 is TGCAGCGTTGAGGTCTACAGGAACACCGGGGAGCTGTTTTTT. This encodes CSVEVYRNTGELFF.

The chain uses TRBV11-2 and TRBJ2-3, with 9 positions matching TRBD2. Trimming took 5 bases from V and 1 from J; bases not matched to a gene: 10. Looked up from germline, CDR1 is SGHAT and CDR2 is FQNNGV. This CDR3 spans 17 amino acids. The CDR3 nucleotides read TGTGCCAGCAGCCCGCAACCTTCTAGCGGGGGCACAGATACGCAGTATTTT. It specifies CASSPQPSSGGTDTQYF.

The CDR3 loop reads CARKGDRGERDYTF. CDR3 bases: TGTGCCAGGAAAGGGGACAGGGGGGAACGCGACTACACCTTC. The chain recombines TRBV2 with TRBJ1-2, with 11 positions matching TRBD1. Per the germline V gene, CDR1 is SNHLY and CDR2 is FYNNEI. This CDR3 has 14 residues. J lost 10 bases, V lost 9 bases, and 13 bases had no gene match.

This sequence joins TRBV2 and TRBJ1-5, with D tentatively TRBD1 (5 bases). CDR1 is SNHLY and CDR2 is FYNNEI in the germline V gene. The CDR3 spans 15 residues. The germline V and J ends were trimmed by 6 bases and 2 bases, with 14 bases remaining between them. CDR3 sequence: CASRPDRSGNQPQHF. CDR3 bases: TGTGCCAGCAGGCCTGACAGAAGTGGCAATCAGCCCCAGCATTTT.

The genes are TRBV6-5 and TRBJ1-3, with unresolved D. Per the germline V gene, CDR1 is MNHEY and CDR2 is SVGAGI. The V and J ends lost 11 bases and 4 bases respectively, with 9 bases between them. The CDR3 contains 11 residues. CDR3 sequence: CASGPGNTIYF. The CDR3 nucleotides are TGTGCCTCAGGTCCCGGAAACACCATATATTTT.

This sequence joins TRBV2 and TRBJ2-3, with 12 bases that match TRBD2. Germline V CDR1 and CDR2: SNHLY, FYNNEI. V shed 6 bases and J 1 base; nucleotides not matched to a gene: 17. This CDR3 region has 20 residues. The CDR3 here is CASSQRERLAGVDGTDTQYF. DNA of the CDR3: TGTGCCAGCAGCCAAAGGGAGAGACTAGCGGGGGTTGACGGCACAGATACGCAGTATTTT.